This TCR beta chain appears in the sequencing data of a study of shared T cell receptors in the human thymus. J lost 5 bases, V lost 2 bases, and 6 bases had no gene match. The CDR3 is 16 residues long. Germline CDR1 reads MNHEY; CDR2 reads SVGAGI. The table came from immunoSEQ multiplex PCR; TCRdb's copy has only in-frame clones and leaves some out. The table has approximately 490,000 clones, 75% to 85% seen once. This same sample was also part of a study on human thymus T cells. This second study says: Corrective heart surgery yielded resections, and these provided the thymus tissue. Thymic and blood repertoires appeared to display a bias in their usage of V and J genes.

This TCR came from a boy younger than two with a congenital heart defect. Input material: thymocytes. This rearrangement joins TRBV6-5 to TRBJ2-3; TRBD1 matches 11 bases. CDR3 nucleotide sequence: TGTGCCAGCAGTTACCCCGGGACAGGGGGACAAGATACGCAGTATTTT. Its translation is CASSYPGTGGQDTQYF.